This T cell receptor (beta chain) derives from a study of T-cell reconstitution after alpha-beta-depleted transplantation in children. In its sample, this clonotype was seen many times. Unique molecular identifiers were incorporated into the prepared TCRbeta library. Via MiXCR, TCRdb re-called the PCR reads, giving one row per CDR3 protein. The sample shows around 240,000 distinct CDR3 sequences, less than 9% of them seen only once. CDR1 SGHVS and CDR2 FNYEAQ come from the germline V gene. Trimming cost V 2 bases and J 5 bases, with 4 bases left between them. The CDR3 is 12 residues long. The rearrangement joins TRBV7-6 to TRBJ2-1; D unresolved. Specimen: PBMCs, mostly from graft donor cells, collected 180 days after TCRalphabeta/CD19-depleted stem cell transplant. The clonotype was recovered from a male patient younger than 18 who had a stem cell transplant for acute lymphoblastic leukemia, so the T cells may come from the graft donor. The CDR3 is CASSLPNNEQFF. The DNA for the CDR3 is TGTGCCAGCAGCTTACCTAACAATGAGCAGTTCTTC. The whole variable domain, remainder taken from reference TRBV7-6 and TRBJ2-1, is GAGVSQSPRYKVTKRGQDVALRCDPISGHVSLYWYRQALGQGPEFLTYFNYEAQQDKSGLPNDRFSAERPEGSISTLTIQRTEQRDSAMYRCASSLPNNEQFFGPGTRLTVL.